The next 32 T cell receptor beta chains were all read from a single sample in a study of CD8 T cells in Susac syndrome. With random hexamers, reverse transcription was performed on about 0.45 to 1 ug of RNA. TCRdb independently ran MiXCR on the immunoSEQ multiplex PCR reads; one entry per CDR3 protein. The repertoire has around 140,000 distinct CDR3 sequences, roughly 96% of them found once; the top ten carry over 0.1%. The sample taken for sequencing was CD4+ T cells from PBMCs. Receptors were obtained from a human donor with multiple sclerosis.

This chain connects TRBV27 to TRBJ2-1, with D uncertain. The V gene lost 5 bases and the J gene lost 3 bases, with 14 bases spanning the gap. Germline CDR1 and CDR2: MNHEY and SMNVEV (reference sequence). This CDR3 spans 15 amino acids. The CDR3 DNA reads TGTGCCAGCAGTCCTCGGGTCACCCTCTACAATGAGCAGTTCTTC. This codes for CASSPRVTLYNEQFF.

This clonotype has just one count. V is TRBV9 and J is TRBJ2-3; 9 nucleotides line up with TRBD2. After removal of 4 bases from V and 1 base from J, the junction contained 4 bases not matched to a gene. Germline CDR1 is SGDLS and CDR2 is YYNGEE. This CDR3 has 15 amino acids. CDR3 sequence reads: CASSFSGRGTDTQYF. Written as DNA, the CDR3 is TGTGCCAGCAGCTTTAGCGGGAGAGGCACAGATACGCAGTATTTT.

The rearrangement uses TRBV2 and TRBJ1-2; the D gene is possibly TRBD1 (6 bases). CDR1 and CDR2 from the germline V gene are SNHLY and FYNNEI. This CDR3 is 12 amino acids long. V lost 0 bases to trimming and J lost 14 bases, with 13 bases between them. Here the CDR3 DNA reads TGTGCCAGCAGTGAAGCAAGGGGGAAATATACCTTC. This sequence encodes CASSEARGKYTF.

The V gene is TRBV28, the J gene TRBJ1-2, with 7 bases aligning to TRBD1. V was clipped by 5 bases and J by 2 bases; unmatched bases: 2. Germline lookup yields CDR1 MDHEN and CDR2 SYDVKM. CDR3 length: 13 amino acids. The CDR3 DNA sequence: TGTGCCAGCAGTACAGGGGCCAACTATGGCTACACCTTC. Its translation: CASSTGANYGYTF.

CDR3 bases: TGCGCCAGCAGCTTGGAAGGCAGACTTCTCCACCAAGAGACCCAGTACTTC. Translated: CASSLEGRLLHQETQYF. The J gene is TRBJ2-5, the V gene TRBV5-1; D call uncertain. Trimming left V 0 bases short and J 0 bases short, with 15 bases between. Germline V gene sequence: CDR1 SGHRS, CDR2 YFSETQ. CDR3 length: 17 amino acids.

The chain joins TRBV7-2 to TRBJ2-3, with 9 bases matching TRBD1. Germline CDR1 and CDR2: SGHTA and FQGNSA. The CDR3 has 15 amino acids. J gave up 4 bases and V 5 bases, and 7 bases lay outside the gene matches. CDR3 bases: TGTGCCAGCAGCACGGGACAGGGAAGGTCAGATACGCAGTATTTT. It codes for CASSTGQGRSDTQYF.

The chain combines TRBV29-1 with TRBJ2-7, with D perhaps matching TRBD2 (5 bases). Germline V CDR1 and CDR2: SQVTM, ANQGSEA. The V end lost 6 bases, the J end lost 3 bases, and 12 bases lay between the germline ends. The CDR3 runs 12 residues. CDR3 sequence reads: CSVRTGLYEQYF. The CDR3 DNA sequence: TGCAGCGTGCGGACTGGTCTCTACGAGCAGTACTTC.

This clonotype was picked up one time. The gene calls are TRBV29-1 and TRBJ1-2; TRBD1 aligns across 8 bases. J gave up 5 bases and V 4 bases, and 0 bases lay outside the gene matches. This CDR3 spans 11 amino acids. CDR1 and CDR2 from the germline V gene are SQVTM and ANQGSEA. The CDR3 is CSVGTGYGYTF. The CDR3 DNA follows: TGCAGCGTTGGGACAGGGTATGGCTACACCTTC.

V and J are TRBV28 and TRBJ1-5, with D unclear. The CDR3 sequence is 15 residues long. Germline V gene lookup returns CDR1 MDHEN and CDR2 SYDVKM. Deletions cut 3 bases from V and 0 bases from J, with 9 bases between. CDR3 DNA sequence: TGTGCCAGCAGTTTCTCGACTCGTAGCAATCAGCCCCAGCATTTT. The encoded protein is CASSFSTRSNQPQHF.

This chain joins TRBV20-1 and TRBJ2-7; D call uncertain. Germline lookup yields CDR1 DFQATT and CDR2 SNEGSKA (reference sequence). Trimming took 4 bases from V and 4 from J, leaving 17 bases between them. This CDR3 contains 14 residues. The CDR3 sequence is CSAIADPARYEQYF. In nucleotides, the CDR3 is TGCAGTGCTATAGCCGACCCGGCGAGGTACGAGCAGTACTTC.

The genes are TRBV12-3 or TRBV12-4 and TRBJ2-3; tentatively, D is TRBD2 (5 bases). This CDR3 has 14 amino acids. V lost 6 bases and J lost 3, with 13 bases in between. CDR3: CASSLYRGTDTQYF. CDR3 nucleotides: TGTGCCAGCAGCCTTTACCGGGGTACAGATACGCAGTATTTT.

The V gene is TRBV20-1, the J gene TRBJ2-3; 8 positions match TRBD2. CDR1 is DFQATT and CDR2 is SNEGSKA in the germline V gene (reference sequence). V trimming: 6 bases; J trimming: 3 bases; junction bases outside the gene matches: 11. CDR3 length: 15 amino acids. DNA for the CDR3: TGCAGTGCCCGGCCGGGAAGCGGGGGAACAGATACGCAGTATTTT. This encodes CSARPGSGGTDTQYF.

The chain employs TRBV6-1 and TRBJ1-1; the D gene is possibly TRBD1 (6 bases). CDR3 length: 15 amino acids. Germline V gives CDR1 MNHNS, CDR2 SASEGT. V lost 6 bases and J lost 2, with 16 bases in between. In DNA form, the CDR3 reads TGTGCCAGCAGGGAGGGGGGACCTTCAAACACTGAAGCTTTCTTT. Protein sequence: CASREGGPSNTEAFF.

The rearrangement joins TRBV25-1 to TRBJ2-5; tentatively, D is TRBD1 or TRBD2 (5 bases each). V gave up 4 bases and J gave up 1 base, with 10 bases separating them. Germline V CDR1 and CDR2: MGHDK, SYGVNS. The CDR3 length is 14 residues. CDR3 sequence: CASSAPGPQETQYF. Here the CDR3 DNA reads TGTGCCAGCAGTGCCCCGGGACCCCAAGAGACCCAGTACTTC.

This chain connects TRBV5-4 to TRBJ2-7; 13 bases match TRBD2. Per the germline V gene, CDR1 is SGHNT and CDR2 is YYREEE (reference sequence). The CDR3 runs 15 residues. J lost 5 bases, V lost 4 bases, and 6 bases had no gene match. CDR3 coding DNA: TGTGCCAGCAGCAGGGACGGGACTAGCGGGGACGAGCAGTACTTC. This encodes CASSRDGTSGDEQYF.

The chain links TRBV20-1 to TRBJ2-3, with 10 bases that match TRBD2. J was trimmed by 6 bases and V by 3 bases; bases with no gene match: 12. This CDR3 comprises 16 residues. Germline assignment: CDR1 DFQATT and CDR2 SNEGSKA (reference sequence). CDR3 amino acids: CSASGLAGAAADTQYF. CDR3 DNA sequence: TGCAGTGCTAGTGGGCTAGCGGGAGCTGCCGCCGATACGCAGTATTTT.

This chain connects TRBV20-1 to TRBJ1-1, with a tentative D call TRBD1 (6 bases). V shed 0 bases and J shed 4 bases, with 12 bases lying between them. The length of the CDR3 is 14 residues. Germline CDR1 reads DFQATT; CDR2 reads SNEGSKA (reference sequence). CDR3 DNA sequence: TGCAGTGCTAGAGATGTACAGGGATCCACTGAAGCTTTCTTT. The encoded protein is CSARDVQGSTEAFF.

This chain joins TRBV20-1 and TRBJ2-2; D is unclear. The CDR3 totals 16 residues. The germline V and J ends were trimmed by 6 bases and 0 bases, with 17 bases remaining between them. The germline V gene encodes CDR1 DFQATT and CDR2 SNEGSKA (reference sequence). As DNA, the CDR3 is TGCAGTGCGTCGATCCCCGGGCTAACGAACACCGGGGAGCTGTTTTTT. Amino acids: CSASIPGLTNTGELFF.

A single count supports this clonotype. This chain connects TRBV7-9 to TRBJ1-5; no reliable D call. The CDR3 spans 14 residues. The ends were cut back, 0 bases at V and 1 base at J, with 4 bases in the middle. Germline V gives CDR1 SEHNR, CDR2 FQNEAQ (reference sequence). The CDR3 spells CASSLARSNQPQHF. As DNA, the CDR3 is TGTGCCAGCAGCTTAGCTCGAAGCAATCAGCCCCAGCATTTT.

This chain connects TRBV7-9 to TRBJ2-1, with 9 bases that match TRBD2. With 2 bases clipped from V and 8 bases from J, the junction kept 1 base outside the gene matches. CDR1 and CDR2 (germline): SEHNR, FQNEAQ (reference sequence). CDR3 length: 13 amino acids. The CDR3 is CASSLRTSDEQFF. The CDR3 DNA follows: TGTGCCAGCAGCTTACGGACTAGCGATGAGCAGTTCTTC.

V usage is TRBV6-8 and J usage is TRBJ2-3; the D gene is possibly TRBD2 (5 bases). V lost 6 bases, J lost 2 bases, and 18 bases lay in between. The germline gives CDR1 MNHGY, CDR2 SAAAGT. The CDR3 is 16 residues long. The CDR3 loop reads CASSPPGSLSTDTQYF. The CDR3 nucleotides are TGTGCCAGCAGCCCTCCGGGATCCTTGTCCACAGATACGCAGTATTTT.

V is TRBV7-9 and J is TRBJ1-4; D is unclear. The V end was cut by 4 bases, the J end by 8 bases, with 14 bases between. CDR3 size: 14 residues. CDR1 is SEHNR, CDR2 FQNEAQ, per germline (reference sequence). CDR3 loop: CASSSGGLVEKLFF. The CDR3 DNA is TGTGCCAGCAGCTCCGGAGGTCTAGTCGAAAAACTGTTTTTT.

The chain has TRBV25-1 and TRBJ1-1; D remains ambiguous. Germline V lookup: CDR1 MGHDK, CDR2 SYGVNS. The CDR3 is 13 residues long. Trimming removed 4 bases at V and 4 bases at J, with 10 bases between. The CDR3 DNA reads as TGTGCCAGCAGTGGACTGCCCGGCACTGAAGCTTTCTTT. This translates into CASSGLPGTEAFF.

This chain connects TRBV9 to TRBJ1-1; D gene ambiguous. The germline V gene has CDR1 SGDLS and CDR2 YYNGEE. The CDR3 runs to 14 residues. V lost 0 bases and J 3 bases, leaving 9 bases between the germline ends. The CDR3: CASSVAGVDTEAFF. The CDR3 region has the DNA TGTGCCAGCAGCGTAGCCGGGGTGGACACTGAAGCTTTCTTT.

The chain carries TRBV6-5 and TRBJ1-4, with 7 bases fitting TRBD1. Germline V gene sequence: CDR1 MNHEY, CDR2 SVGAGI. CDR3 length: 15 amino acids. V lost 6 bases to trimming and J lost 4 bases; unmatched junction nucleotides: 8. In DNA, the CDR3 is TGTGCCAGCAGACGAGAGACAGGGCTTAATGAAAAACTGTTTTTT. This codes for CASRRETGLNEKLFF.

The chain combines TRBV2 with TRBJ1-1, with D perhaps matching TRBD1 (6 bases). Germline-derived CDR1 and CDR2 are SNHLY and FYNNEI. The CDR3 length is 12 residues. Trimming removed 7 bases from V and 3 bases from J, with 9 bases in between. CDR3 sequence: CASNAGDTEAFF. In DNA form, the CDR3 reads TGTGCCAGCAATGCAGGGGACACTGAAGCTTTCTTT.

This chain connects TRBV30 to TRBJ1-4, with 7 bases aligning to TRBD1. The germline V gene encodes CDR1 GTSNPN and CDR2 SVGIG (reference sequence). The junction had 3 bases not matched to a gene; V was cut back by 0 bases and J by 8 bases. The CDR3 contains 13 residues. CDR3 protein: CAWSVGDREKLFF. The CDR3 nucleotides read TGTGCCTGGAGTGTAGGGGACAGAGAAAAACTGTTTTTT.

This clonotype appeared a single time. J is TRBJ2-7 and V is TRBV28, with D perhaps TRBD2 (5 bases). V was trimmed by 2 bases and J by 6 bases, leaving 8 bases between them. The CDR3 is 12 residues long. Germline CDR1 MDHEN, CDR2 SYDVKM. CDR3 in DNA: TGTGCCAGCAGTTTACGAGGGATCGAGCAGTACTTC. It codes for CASSLRGIEQYF.

The chain has TRBV27 and TRBJ1-4; D uncertain. The CDR3 consists of 15 residues. Germline V gene sequence: CDR1 MNHEY, CDR2 SMNVEV (reference sequence). The V and J ends lost 5 bases and 5 bases respectively, with 15 bases between them. The CDR3 here is CASSAPQRGNEKLFF. The CDR3 DNA reads TGTGCCAGCAGTGCTCCGCAACGGGGAAATGAAAAACTGTTTTTT.

J is TRBJ2-1 and V is TRBV3-1; perhaps TRBD1 as D (5 bases). V shed 0 bases and J shed 10 bases, with 10 bases lying between them. The CDR3 is 13 amino acids. From germline, CDR1 is LGHDT and CDR2 YNNKEL (reference sequence). The CDR3 DNA reads TGTGCCAGCAGCCAAGACAGGGTTCGGGAGCAGTTCTTC. Translated, it gives CASSQDRVREQFF.

The CDR3, as DNA: TGCAGTGCCAGAACTGGGAAGACCCAGTACTTC. This gives the protein CSARTGKTQYF. The V call is TRBV20-1, the J call TRBJ2-5; the D is unclear. The CDR3 contains 11 residues. V lost 6 bases and J lost 6, with 11 bases in between. Germline V gene sequence: CDR1 DFQATT, CDR2 SNEGSKA (reference sequence).

This chain links TRBV18 with TRBJ2-3; no clear D. CDR1 and CDR2 (germline): KGHSH, LQKENI. CDR3 length: 14 residues. Trimming left V 5 bases short and J 11 bases short, with 20 bases between. In DNA, the CDR3 is TGTGCCAGCTCATCCAAGATCGAGCCGCGTAGGCAGTATTTT. Translated: CASSSKIEPRRQYF.